This T cell receptor beta chain was found in a study of shared clonotypes between healthy human individuals. Study-level findings and limits: Naive CD4 clonotypes were shared across a handful of donors at 4% to 5%. Among donors, clonotype sharing was expected to be affected by sequencing depth.

Several immunoSEQ 96-well plates shared each subset's DNA, each plate a replicate. The method was immunoSEQ multiplex PCR; TCRdb's version includes in-frame clones alone and lacks a portion of them. The data show about 2,100,000 clones, approximately 94% seen once. The naive CD8 population came from CD45RO-negative cells selected for CCR7, without terminally differentiated effector memory CD45RA+ cells. A note on this clone: What it binds is unknown.

Germline CDR1 and CDR2: SEHNR and FQNEAQ (reference sequence). V lost 2 bases and J lost 3; bases outside the gene matches: 12. This CDR3 has 17 residues. The receptor was isolated from a man younger than 35 in good health. Some clones in this sample may be carry-over from other donors' samples. This chain joins TRBV7-9 and TRBJ1-2, with TRBD1 matching over 7 bases. Specimen: naive CD8+ T cells from PBMCs. Here the CDR3 DNA reads TGTGCCAGCAGCTTATTAGGGAGAAGGGGGACAGACTATGGCTACACCTTC. Translating it yields CASSLLGRRGTDYGYTF.